These 7 T cell receptor beta chains came from one sample sequenced in a study of T-cell reconstitution after alpha-beta-depleted transplantation in children. Unique molecular identifiers were incorporated into the prepared TCRbeta library. TCRdb passed the PCR reads through MiXCR, listing each CDR3 protein once. The table lists 450,000 to 550,000 distinct CDR3 sequences, roughly 11% of them singletons. The material was PBMCs, mostly from graft donor cells, obtained 180 days after TCRalphabeta/CD19-depleted stem cell transplant. The receptor set was obtained from a female patient between 2 and 15 years old who had a stem cell transplant for aplastic anemia, so the T cells may come from the graft donor.

This chain connects TRBV12-3 or TRBV12-4 to TRBJ2-3, with a possible D match to TRBD1 (5 bases). V was trimmed by 3 bases and J by 4 bases, leaving 14 bases between them. The CDR3 has 15 residues. CDR3 bases: TGTGCCAGCAGTTTTCTATGGGAAGGGGCAGATACGCAGTATTTT. This encodes CASSFLWEGADTQYF.

V gene TRBV4-3 combines with J gene TRBJ2-1; 8 bases fit TRBD2. This CDR3 is 16 amino acids long. V trimming: 0 bases; J trimming: 2 bases; junction bases outside the gene matches: 3. The germline V gene encodes CDR1 LGHNA and CDR2 YSLEER. For the CDR3, the DNA is TGCGCCAGCAGCCAAGATCGCGGGAGGCCCTACAATGAGCAGTTCTTC. It yields the protein CASSQDRGRPYNEQFF.

This clonotype has a count of ten or more. The chain recombines TRBV7-9 with TRBJ2-7, with 7 bases fitting TRBD1. The CDR3 has 13 residues. Germline CDR1 reads SEHNR; CDR2 reads FQNEAQ (reference sequence). Unmatched junction bases numbered 7, after V lost 6 bases and J lost 5 bases. The CDR3, as DNA: TGTGCCAGCAGGGTACAGGGGATCAACGAGCAGTACTTC. It translates to CASRVQGINEQYF.

This sequence joins TRBV10-3 and TRBJ1-6, with 8 nucleotides matching TRBD1. The germline V gene has CDR1 ENHRY and CDR2 SYGVKD. Trimming took 0 bases from V and 10 from J; bases not matched to a gene: 5. The CDR3 is made up of 15 amino acids. CDR3 nucleotides: TGTGCCATCAGTGAGTCGGACAGGGCGACGTCACCCCTCCACTTT. It codes for CAISESDRATSPLHF.

This clonotype occurred a few times. The V gene is TRBV5-5, the J gene TRBJ2-1, with D possibly TRBD2 on 5 matching bases. Germline assignment: CDR1 SGHKS and CDR2 YYEKEE (reference sequence). The germline V and J ends were trimmed by 7 bases and 3 bases, with 17 bases remaining between them. CDR3 length: 15 amino acids. CDR3 residues: CASFTSGQLYNEQFF. As DNA, the CDR3 is TGTGCCAGCTTCACAAGCGGCCAGCTCTACAATGAGCAGTTCTTC.

This chain links TRBV3-1 with TRBJ1-1; TRBD1 is a possible D gene (5 bases). The germline CDR1 and CDR2 sequences are LGHDT and YNNKEL (reference sequence). The CDR3 contains 12 residues. V was cut by 2 bases and J by 8 bases, with 9 bases left in between. The CDR3 here is CASSQFGGEAFF. The CDR3 coding sequence is TGTGCCAGCAGCCAATTTGGGGGGGAAGCTTTCTTT.

The CDR3 protein is CASKRGIGYGYTF. The CDR3, as DNA: TGTGCCAGCAAGCGGGGTATAGGCTATGGCTACACCTTC. The chain employs TRBV28 and TRBJ1-2; the D is unclear. Germline loops: CDR1 MDHEN, CDR2 SYDVKM. V was pared by 7 bases and J by 4 bases, with 13 bases between. The CDR3 totals 13 residues.